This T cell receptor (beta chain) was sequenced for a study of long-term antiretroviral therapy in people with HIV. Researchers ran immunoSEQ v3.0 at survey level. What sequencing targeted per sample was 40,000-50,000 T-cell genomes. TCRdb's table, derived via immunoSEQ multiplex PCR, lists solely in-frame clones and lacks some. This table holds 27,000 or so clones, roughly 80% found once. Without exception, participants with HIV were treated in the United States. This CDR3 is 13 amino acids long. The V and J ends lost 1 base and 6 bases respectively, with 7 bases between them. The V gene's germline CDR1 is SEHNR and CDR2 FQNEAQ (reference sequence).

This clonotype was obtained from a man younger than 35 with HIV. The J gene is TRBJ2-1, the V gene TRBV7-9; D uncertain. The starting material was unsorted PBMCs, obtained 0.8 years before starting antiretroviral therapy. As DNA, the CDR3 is TGTGCCAGCAGCTTAGTAGACGTCAATGAGCAGTTCTTC. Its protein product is CASSLVDVNEQFF.